The 13 T cell receptor beta chains presented below share a single source sample, sequenced in a study of blood T cell repertoires in COVID-19. Clones were read by immunoSEQ multiplex PCR, and TCRdb kept only the in-frame ones, dropping some. This table holds under 200,000 clones, roughly nine tenths found once. What was sequenced was peripheral blood. These receptor sequences come from an older man with active or convalescent COVID-19.

V is TRBV5-8 and J is TRBJ1-5, with D possibly TRBD1 on 5 matching bases. The V end lost 0 bases, the J end lost 3 bases, and 10 bases lay between the germline ends. This CDR3 is 15 amino acids long. CDR1 SGHTS and CDR2 YDEGEE come from the germline V gene. This CDR3 reads CASSLDRSLNQPQHF. CDR3 nucleotide sequence: TGTGCCAGCAGCTTGGACAGGTCACTCAATCAGCCCCAGCATTTT.

V and J are TRBV3-1 (or the pseudogene TRBV3-2) and TRBJ2-1; 9 bases map to TRBD1. This CDR3 comprises 13 residues. The V segment lost 4 bases and the J segment 6 bases; nucleotides outside the gene matches: 1. Per the germline V gene, CDR1 is LGHDT and CDR2 is YNNKEL (reference sequence). The CDR3 DNA sequence: TGTGCCAGCAGCCCGGGACAGGGCAATGAGCAGTTCTTC. Its protein is CASSPGQGNEQFF.

V gene TRBV19 combines with J gene TRBJ1-5; 12 bases match TRBD1. Per germline, CDR1 LNHDA and CDR2 SQIVND (reference sequence). The CDR3 covers 16 residues. V was pared by 5 bases and J by 5 bases, with 7 bases of the junction left unmatched. The CDR3: CASSARDRGHHQPQHF. DNA for the CDR3: TGTGCCAGTAGTGCCCGGGACAGGGGGCACCATCAGCCCCAGCATTTT.

The genes are TRBV12-3 or TRBV12-4 and TRBJ2-7; D remains unclear. This CDR3 is built from 13 residues. Trimming shortened V by 2 bases and J by 2 bases, and 7 bases separated the two germline ends. DNA of the CDR3: TGTGCCAGCAGTTTACAGGAAACCTACGAGCAGTACTTC. This translates into CASSLQETYEQYF.

This clone came up many times. The V call is TRBV7-8, the J call TRBJ1-5; D is perhaps TRBD1 (6 bases). The germline V and J ends were trimmed by 2 bases and 0 bases, with 17 bases remaining between them. The CDR3 sequence is 18 residues long. The V gene's germline CDR1 is SGHVS and CDR2 FQNEAQ. The CDR3 spells CASSLRGQGPLSNQPQHF. CDR3 DNA sequence: TGTGCCAGCAGCTTAAGAGGGCAGGGGCCACTTAGCAATCAGCCCCAGCATTTT.

V usage is TRBV7-8 and J usage is TRBJ1-4; D is perhaps TRBD1 (5 bases). V dropped 3 bases and J dropped 0 bases, with 17 bases sitting between them. Germline CDR1 and CDR2: SGHVS and FQNEAQ. The CDR3 sequence is 18 residues long. The CDR3 region is CASSFRTLFGATNEKLFF. The CDR3 nucleotides read TGTGCCAGCAGCTTTAGGACACTGTTCGGTGCAACTAATGAAAAACTGTTTTTT.

The chain employs TRBV28 and TRBJ2-5; 9 nucleotides line up with TRBD1. J lost 5 bases, V lost 2 bases, and 9 bases had no gene match. Germline V gene sequence: CDR1 MDHEN, CDR2 SYDVKM. The CDR3 has 16 residues. In nucleotides, the CDR3 is TGTGCCAGCAGTTTAGTTTACAGGGGGCCGACGGAGACCCAGTACTTC. Translated: CASSLVYRGPTETQYF.

This clone was observed once. The chain recombines TRBV10-2 with TRBJ1-6; perhaps TRBD1 as D (6 bases). Germline values: CDR1 WSHSY, CDR2 SAAADI. Trimming removed 0 bases from V and 4 bases from J, with 16 bases in between. This CDR3 comprises 18 residues. CDR3 nucleotide sequence: TGCGCCAGCAGTGAGTCGATCAGGGGAGGGATTTATAATTCACCCCTCCACTTT. Its translation: CASSESIRGGIYNSPLHF.

This sequence joins TRBV27 and TRBJ2-1; TRBD2 agrees at 14 bases. Trimming at V came to 2 bases and at J to 12 bases, leaving 9 bases not matched to a gene. The CDR3 runs to 16 residues. CDR1 and CDR2 from the germline V gene are MNHEY and SMNVEV (reference sequence). In DNA form, the CDR3 reads TGTGCCAGCAGTTTACTGACGACTAGCGGGGGGGCCCGGCAGTTCTTC. As protein: CASSLLTTSGGARQFF.

Worth noting for this clone: No DNA is shown, since the ends of the CDR3 on it are uncertain; the CDR3 is the one TCRdb lists. The chain is built from TRBV27 and TRBJ1-6; no check of the table's D call, TRBD1, against the DNA was made. The CDR3 numbers 15 amino acids, ends counted. In germline, CDR1 is MNHEY, CDR2 SMNVEV (reference sequence). The CDR3 region is CASSTSTGSNSPLHF.

The chain has TRBV5-4 and TRBJ2-3, with 8 bases lining up with TRBD1. This CDR3 is 15 amino acids long. Trimming took 0 bases from V and 3 from J; bases not matched to a gene: 3. The germline V gene has CDR1 SGHNT and CDR2 YYREEE (reference sequence). CDR3 sequence: CASSLGQGATDTQYF. The CDR3 region has the DNA TGTGCCAGCAGCTTGGGGCAGGGGGCAACAGATACGCAGTATTTT.

This clone appeared a few times. J is TRBJ2-1 and V is TRBV10-3; 9 nucleotides align to TRBD1. With 6 bases clipped from V and 7 bases from J, the junction kept 7 bases outside the gene matches. The germline CDR1 and CDR2 sequences are ENHRY and SYGVKD. The CDR3 length is 14 residues. The CDR3 is CAISPGQGGNEQFF. In DNA form, the CDR3 reads TGTGCCATCAGCCCGGGACAGGGAGGGAATGAGCAGTTCTTC.

The chain recombines TRBV30 with TRBJ2-7; 11 bases align to TRBD2. After removal of 2 bases from V and 7 bases from J, the junction contained 10 bases not matched to a gene. The germline gives CDR1 GTSNPN, CDR2 SVGIG (reference sequence). The CDR3 extends over 15 amino acids. This CDR3 reads CAWSHTSGSRGEQYF. The CDR3 coding sequence is TGTGCCTGGAGTCATACTAGCGGGAGCCGTGGGGAGCAGTACTTC.